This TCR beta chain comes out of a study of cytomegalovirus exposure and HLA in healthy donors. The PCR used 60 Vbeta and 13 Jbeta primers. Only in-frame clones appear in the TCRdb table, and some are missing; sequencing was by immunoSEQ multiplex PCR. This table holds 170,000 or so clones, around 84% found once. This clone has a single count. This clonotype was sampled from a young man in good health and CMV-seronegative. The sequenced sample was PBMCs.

CDR3 nucleotide sequence: TGTGCCAGCAGTTCCGGGACTCCCCCCGGCGAGCAGTACTTC. It encodes CASSSGTPPGEQYF. This sequence joins TRBV6-5 and TRBJ2-7; D may be TRBD2 (6 bases). The CDR3 has 14 amino acids. Trimming left V 4 bases short and J 6 bases short, with 16 bases between. Germline V gene lookup returns CDR1 MNHEY and CDR2 SVGAGI.